This paragraph reports one T cell receptor (beta chain). The antigen is not known. This sample stems from a study of cytomegalovirus exposure and HLA in healthy donors. About the study: Caucasian-associated ancestry cluster membership applied to about 77% of 300 to 450 genotyped donors.

This PCR relied on a set of 60 Vbeta primers and 13 Jbeta primers. Libraries were prepared by immunoSEQ multiplex PCR; TCRdb keeps only in-frame clonotypes and omits some of them. Here the sample spans 150,000 to 200,000 clones, around 84% being singletons. General study points: Certain sequence variants were highly shared and formed a cluster, and this cluster was likely a sequencing artifact. Sequences of the TCR beta chain were said to predict the HLA-A and HLA-B alleles of most subjects accurately. Cytomegalovirus-associated TCR beta chains were listed, numbering some 180.

V lost 8 bases, J lost 4 bases, and 15 bases lay in between. The CDR3 contains 14 residues. Germline lookup yields CDR1 SNHLY and CDR2 FYNNEI. Sample: PBMCs. This TCR was sampled from a man aged 40-49 years in good health and CMV-seropositive. V gene TRBV2 combines with J gene TRBJ2-1; TRBD2 is a possible D gene (6 bases). This CDR3 is CASRGAYLYNEQFF. The CDR3 nucleotides read TGTGCCAGCCGCGGGGCGTACCTATACAATGAGCAGTTCTTC.